This TCR beta chain was obtained from a study of radiation and T cells in renal cell carcinoma. The study, taken as a whole, reports: No pretreatment tumor biopsies were available for baseline clonotypes. From baseline, blood top tumor clonotypes peaked at 2 weeks post-radiation.

Germline V gene sequence: CDR1 MGHRA, CDR2 YSYEKL. CDR3 size: 15 residues. Trimming cost V 1 base and J 10 bases; bases outside gene matches: 7. Noted time point: baseline pretreatment blood. Treatment here: 15 Gy SBRT to primary tumor, nephrectomy 4 weeks later. Radiation-treated patients gave blood at baseline, week 2 and week 4. The tumor was a clear cell renal cell carcinoma. The repertoire was sequenced with immunoSEQ multiplex PCR; TCRdb's copy has only in-frame clones and lacks some. Here the sample spans nearly 50,000 clones, 75% to 85% being singletons. About this clone itself: Antigen unknown.

The TCR was taken from a woman aged 70-85 years with renal cell carcinoma. The gene calls are TRBV4-1 and TRBJ2-5, with 12 positions matching TRBD2. Material: blood, obtained from a patient whose treatment included radiotherapy and nephrectomy. The chain's CDR3 is CASSQVGWTSGNQYF. DNA for the CDR3: TGCGCCAGCAGCCAAGTTGGTTGGACTAGCGGGAACCAGTACTTC.